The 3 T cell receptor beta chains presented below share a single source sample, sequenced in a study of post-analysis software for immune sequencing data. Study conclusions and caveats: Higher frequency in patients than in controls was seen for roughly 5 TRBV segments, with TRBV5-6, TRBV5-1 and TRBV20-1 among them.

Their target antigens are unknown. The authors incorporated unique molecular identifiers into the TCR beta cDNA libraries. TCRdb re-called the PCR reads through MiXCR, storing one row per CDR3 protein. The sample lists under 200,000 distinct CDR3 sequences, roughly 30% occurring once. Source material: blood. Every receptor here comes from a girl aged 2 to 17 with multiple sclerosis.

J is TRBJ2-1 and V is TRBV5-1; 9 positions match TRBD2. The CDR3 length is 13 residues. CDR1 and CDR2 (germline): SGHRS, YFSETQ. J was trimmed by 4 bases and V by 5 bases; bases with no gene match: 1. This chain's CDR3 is CASRLAGYNEQFF. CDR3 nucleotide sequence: TGCGCCAGCAGGCTAGCGGGGTACAATGAGCAGTTCTTC.

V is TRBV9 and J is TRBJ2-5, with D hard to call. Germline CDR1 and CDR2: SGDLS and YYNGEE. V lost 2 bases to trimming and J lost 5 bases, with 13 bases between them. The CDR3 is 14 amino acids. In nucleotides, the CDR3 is TGTGCCAGCAGCGTGGTCCCCAGCGCCGAGACCCAGTACTTC. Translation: CASSVVPSAETQYF.

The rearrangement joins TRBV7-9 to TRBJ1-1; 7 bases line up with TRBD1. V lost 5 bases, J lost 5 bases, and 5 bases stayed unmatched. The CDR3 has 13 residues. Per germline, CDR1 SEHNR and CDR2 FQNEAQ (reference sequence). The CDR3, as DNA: TGTGCCAGCAGCCGACAGGGCGAGACTGAAGCTTTCTTT. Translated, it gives CASSRQGETEAFF.